Listed below are T cell receptor beta chains from one sample, sequenced in a study of CDR3 diversity in severe acne. Using its own MiXCR run on the PCR reads, TCRdb lists one record per CDR3 protein. The table lists approximately 84,000 distinct CDR3 sequences, under 65% of them singletons. The source material was blood. The receptors were gathered from a male donor in good health, without acne. CDR3s include the opening cysteine and the closing phenylalanine or tryptophan. The order of the fields is CDR3 protein, CDR3 DNA, clone size, D gene, V gene, J gene. The D gene is left open where the match is weak. Clone size appears in some rows only: once, few, many, or a class for an expanded clone.

CASSINRGTGSEQYF	TGTGCCAGCAGCATTAACAGGGGAACGGGGAGCGAGCAGTACTTC	few	TRBD1	TRBV12-3/TRBV12-4	TRBJ2-7
CASSSGTGGYEQYF	TGTGCCAGCAGCTCGGGGACAGGGGGCTACGAGCAGTACTTC	once	TRBD1	TRBV7-3	TRBJ2-7
CSALAETYNEQFF	TGCAGTGCTCTAGCGGAAACCTACAATGAGCAGTTCTTC	.	TRBD2	TRBV20-1	TRBJ2-1
CAIIGRGSDTQYF	TGTGCCATCATCGGGCGGGGCTCAGATACGCAGTATTTT	once	.	TRBV10-3	TRBJ2-3
CASSRGTGYYNEQFF	TGTGCCAGCAGTCGAGGGACAGGATACTACAATGAGCAGTTCTTC	.	TRBD1	TRBV12-3/TRBV12-4	TRBJ2-1
CAIGASRRDLNTGELFF	TGTGCCATCGGTGCCAGCAGGAGGGACTTGAACACCGGGGAGCTGTTTTTT	.	.	TRBV10-3	TRBJ2-2
CAISPGVNTEAFF	TGTGCCATCAGTCCAGGGGTTAACACTGAAGCTTTCTTT	.	.	TRBV10-3	TRBJ1-1
CASSQGEASTDTQYF	TGTGCCAGCAGCCAAGGGGAGGCGAGCACAGATACGCAGTATTTT	few	.	TRBV28	TRBJ2-3
CASSEDWVASYNSPLHF	TGTGCCAGCAGTGAAGATTGGGTGGCCTCCTATAATTCACCCCTCCACTTT	.	.	TRBV2	TRBJ1-6
CATSDLGGSQPQHF	TGTGCCACCAGTGATTTAGGCGGGAGTCAGCCCCAGCATTTT	.	.	TRBV24-1	TRBJ1-5
CSASEQSYGYTF	TGCAGTGCTTCGGAACAGAGCTATGGCTACACCTTC	.	.	TRBV20-1	TRBJ1-2
CASSPTWGPETQYF	TGTGCCAGCAGTCCAACGTGGGGGCCGGAGACCCAGTACTTC	many	.	TRBV25-1	TRBJ2-5
CAISFGPGKPQHF	TGTGCCATCAGTTTCGGCCCCGGGAAGCCCCAGCATTTT	.	.	TRBV10-3	TRBJ1-5
CASSQDTAGAFF	TGCGCCAGCAGCCAAGATACAGCGGGAGCTTTCTTT	.	.	TRBV4-1	TRBJ1-1
CASSATRGSTGELFF	TGCGCCAGCAGCGCGACCAGGGGTTCCACCGGGGAGCTGTTTTTT	.	.	TRBV5-1	TRBJ2-2
CASREQGASEKLFF	TGTGCCAGCAGAGAACAGGGGGCAAGTGAAAAACTGTTTTTT	few	TRBD1	TRBV2	TRBJ1-4
CASSLEPGQVANEQYF	TGCGCCAGCAGCTTAGAACCGGGACAGGTCGCCAACGAGCAGTACTTC	.	TRBD1	TRBV5-1	TRBJ2-7
CSASNPRVETQYF	TGCAGTGCTAGTAACCCCCGGGTTGAGACCCAGTACTTC	.	.	TRBV20-1	TRBJ2-5